This note documents a single TCR beta chain sequence. Its antigen is not known. Treatment specified: around 19 received Ad26.COV2.S at low or high dose, single or two shots; roughly five received placebo; per-sample allocation not given. Repertoires come from day 63 after the first vaccine or placebo injection. Donor was an adult aged 18-55 years in Boston. Here immunoSEQ multiplex PCR was the method, and the copy in TCRdb shows in-frame clones only, minus some. The data show around 450,000 clones, with 80% to 90% seen just once and 2.5% held by the top ten. The sample originates from a study of Ad26.COV2.S vaccination and SARS-CoV-2 variants. Findings of the study overall: The authors reported substantial breadth in spike-specific CD8+ and CD4+ T cell responses after vaccination. People who got the vaccine or the placebo had similar non-spike TCR breadth.

V shed 5 bases and J shed 6 bases, with 22 bases lying between them. Germline CDR1 and CDR2: MNHEY and SVGEGT. CDR3 length: 16 residues. V and J are TRBV6-2 or TRBV6-3 and TRBJ1-1; weak D call: TRBD1 (6 bases). Sequenced here: peripheral blood, sampled in a trial of Ad26.COV2.S vaccine versus placebo. This TCR derives from a person between 18 and 65 years old who received the Ad26.COV2.S COVID-19 vaccine or a placebo. CDR3 sequence: CASSPILTGLGPEAFF. The CDR3 bases are TGTGCCAGCAGTCCGATTTTAACAGGGCTAGGGCCTGAAGCTTTCTTT.